This T cell receptor (beta chain) was retrieved from a study of CD4+ T cells in melanoma. Findings of the study overall: A reported correlation linked neoantigen-specific CD4+ T cells to CD8+, macrophage and B cell function. Diverse differentiation states were reported for melanoma neoantigen-specific CD4+ T cells.

The protocol was immunoSEQ multiplex PCR, while the TCRdb copy is restricted to in-frame clones and leaves out a portion. The sample lists approximately 12,000 clones, just over 65% occurring once. Germline CDR1 and CDR2: SGHTA and FQGTGA. The CDR3 contains 14 residues. The ends were cut back, 4 bases at V and 7 bases at J, with 16 bases in the middle. Only one count was recorded for this clone. The antigen remains undetermined. The V and J genes are TRBV7-3 and TRBJ1-1; the D gene is possibly TRBD1 (5 bases). Source material: cells from a culture (not recorded whether cultured in vitro). The clonotype originates from a human donor with melanoma. The CDR3 sequence: CASSSLPGADEAFF. In DNA form, the CDR3 reads TGTGCCAGCAGCTCACTCCCCGGGGCGGATGAAGCTTTCTTT.